This T cell receptor (beta chain) comes out of a study of regulatory T cells in long-lasting Graves disease. Points from the study as a whole: Persistent Graves' patients possessed reduced TCR diversity relative to recently diagnosed ones.

This CDR3 has 15 residues. V was pared by 6 bases and J by 2 bases, with 17 bases between. The germline V gene encodes CDR1 MNHGY and CDR2 SAAAGT. Relying on iRepertoire HTBI primers and Arm-PCR of CDR3 regions, the team built TCR beta libraries. Via MiXCR, TCRdb re-called the multiplex PCR reads, giving one row per CDR3 protein. Among 310,000 or so distinct CDR3 sequences listed, around 20% were seen once. Time point of the sample: persistent/refractory GD, antithyroid drugs over 5 years with positive TRAb. TCR sequences were obtained from RNA taken from PBMCs. This clonotype was counted between two and nine times. Its antigen remains unknown.

This clonotype was obtained from a female donor with Graves disease. The chain employs TRBV6-8 and TRBJ2-7; D unresolved. Sample: peripheral blood mononuclear cells (PBMCs), taken when the disease was refractory, from a patient treated with antithyroid drugs. CDR3 sequence reads: CASSSPTCPTYEQYF. The CDR3 DNA is TGTGCCAGCAGCAGCCCGACGTGCCCAACCTACGAGCAGTACTTC.